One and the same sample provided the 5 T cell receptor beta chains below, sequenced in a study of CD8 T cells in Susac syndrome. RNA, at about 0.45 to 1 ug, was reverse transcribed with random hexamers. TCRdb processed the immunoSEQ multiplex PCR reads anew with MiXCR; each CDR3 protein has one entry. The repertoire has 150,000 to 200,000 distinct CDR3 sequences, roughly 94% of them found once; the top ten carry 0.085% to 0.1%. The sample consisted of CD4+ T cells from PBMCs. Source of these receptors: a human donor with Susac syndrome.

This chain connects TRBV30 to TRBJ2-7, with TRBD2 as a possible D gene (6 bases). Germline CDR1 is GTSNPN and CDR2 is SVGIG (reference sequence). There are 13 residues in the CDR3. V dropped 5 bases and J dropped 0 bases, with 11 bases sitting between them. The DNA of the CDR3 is TGTGCCTGGGCACGGGGGTCCTCCTACGAGCAGTACTTC. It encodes CAWARGSSYEQYF.

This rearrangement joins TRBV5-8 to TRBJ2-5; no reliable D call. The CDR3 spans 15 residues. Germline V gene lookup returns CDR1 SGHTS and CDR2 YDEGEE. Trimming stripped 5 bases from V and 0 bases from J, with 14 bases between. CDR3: CASRKDPVYQETQYF. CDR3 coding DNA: TGTGCCAGCAGAAAGGACCCTGTGTACCAAGAGACCCAGTACTTC.

The CDR3 reads CASSPLRIYTDTQYF. Written as DNA, the CDR3 is TGTGCCAGCAGCCCCCTGCGGATCTACACAGATACGCAGTATTTT. The chain is built from TRBV7-8 and TRBJ2-3; D gene ambiguous. This CDR3 has 15 amino acids. Trimming stripped 5 bases from V and 2 bases from J, with 14 bases between. Germline assignment: CDR1 SGHVS and CDR2 FQNEAQ.

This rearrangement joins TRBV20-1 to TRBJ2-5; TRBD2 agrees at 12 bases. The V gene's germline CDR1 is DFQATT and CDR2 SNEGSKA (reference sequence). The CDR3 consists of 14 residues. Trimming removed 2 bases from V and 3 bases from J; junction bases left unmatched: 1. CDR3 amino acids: CSARLAGGKETQYF. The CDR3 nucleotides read TGCAGTGCTAGACTAGCGGGAGGGAAAGAGACCCAGTACTTC.

The CDR3 DNA sequence: TGTGCCACCAGTGTTACAGTACAGGGGACCGGGGAGCTGTTTTTT. It is translated as CATSVTVQGTGELFF. The chain combines TRBV24-1 with TRBJ2-2; 7 bases are shared with TRBD1. The V gene end was trimmed by 5 bases and the J gene end by 5 bases; junction bases not matched to a gene: 7. The CDR3 covers 15 residues. Germline values: CDR1 KGHDR, CDR2 SFDVKD.